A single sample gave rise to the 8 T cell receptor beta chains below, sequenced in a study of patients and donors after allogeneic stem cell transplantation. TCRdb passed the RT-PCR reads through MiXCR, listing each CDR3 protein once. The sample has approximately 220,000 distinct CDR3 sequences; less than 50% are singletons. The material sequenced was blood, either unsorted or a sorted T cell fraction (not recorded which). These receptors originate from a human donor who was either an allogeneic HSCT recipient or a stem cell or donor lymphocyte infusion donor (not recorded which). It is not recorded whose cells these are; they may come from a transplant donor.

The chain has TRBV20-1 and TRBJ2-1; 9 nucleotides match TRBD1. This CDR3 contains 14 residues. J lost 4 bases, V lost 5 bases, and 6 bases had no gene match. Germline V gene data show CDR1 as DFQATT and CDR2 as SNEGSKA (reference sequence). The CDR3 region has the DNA TGCAGTGCTTTCGGGACAGGGCTTTACAATGAGCAGTTCTTC. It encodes CSAFGTGLYNEQFF.

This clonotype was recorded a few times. The chain's CDR3 is CASSQLGQYTEAFF. In DNA, the CDR3 is TGTGCCAGCAGCCAACTTGGGCAGTACACTGAAGCTTTCTTT. The V call is TRBV14, the J call TRBJ1-1; D gene uncertain. V shed 2 bases and J shed 3 bases, with 10 bases lying between them. Per germline, CDR1 SGHDN and CDR2 FVKESK. The CDR3 is 14 residues long.

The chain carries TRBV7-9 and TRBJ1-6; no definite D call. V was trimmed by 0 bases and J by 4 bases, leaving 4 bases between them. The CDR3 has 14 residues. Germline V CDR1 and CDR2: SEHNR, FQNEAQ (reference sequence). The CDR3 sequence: CASSLAGYNSPLHF. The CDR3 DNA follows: TGTGCCAGCAGCTTAGCAGGATATAATTCACCCCTCCACTTT. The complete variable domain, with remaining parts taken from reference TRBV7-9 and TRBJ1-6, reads DTGVSQNPRHKITKRGQNVTFRCDPISEHNRLYWYRQTLGQGPEFLTYFQNEAQLEKSRLLSDRFSAERPKGSFSTLEIQRTEQGDSAMYLCASSLAGYNSPLHFGNGTRLTVT.

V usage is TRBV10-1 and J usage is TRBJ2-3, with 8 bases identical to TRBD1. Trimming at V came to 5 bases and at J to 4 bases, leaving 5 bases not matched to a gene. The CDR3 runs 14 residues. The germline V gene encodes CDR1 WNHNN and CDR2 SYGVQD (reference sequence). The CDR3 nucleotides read TGCGCCAGCAGTTGGGACAGGCCCCCAGATACGCAGTATTTT. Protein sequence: CASSWDRPPDTQYF.

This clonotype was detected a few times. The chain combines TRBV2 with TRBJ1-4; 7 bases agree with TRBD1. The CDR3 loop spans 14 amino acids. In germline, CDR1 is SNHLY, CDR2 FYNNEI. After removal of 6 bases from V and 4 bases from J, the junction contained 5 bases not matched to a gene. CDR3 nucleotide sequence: TGTGCCAGCAGACGGACAGGCATTAATGAAAAACTGTTTTTT. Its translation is CASRRTGINEKLFF.

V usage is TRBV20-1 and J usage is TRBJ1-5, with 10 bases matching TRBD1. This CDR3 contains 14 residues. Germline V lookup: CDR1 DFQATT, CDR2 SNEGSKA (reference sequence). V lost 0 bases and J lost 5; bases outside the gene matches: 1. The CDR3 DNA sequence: TGCAGTGCTAGAGACGGACAGGGGGATCAGCCCCAGCATTTT. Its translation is CSARDGQGDQPQHF.

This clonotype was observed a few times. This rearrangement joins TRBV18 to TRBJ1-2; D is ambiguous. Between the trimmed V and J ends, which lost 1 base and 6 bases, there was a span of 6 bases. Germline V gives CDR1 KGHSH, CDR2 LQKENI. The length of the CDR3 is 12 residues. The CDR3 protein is CASSPLEHGYTF. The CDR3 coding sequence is TGTGCCAGCTCACCACTGGAACATGGCTACACCTTC.

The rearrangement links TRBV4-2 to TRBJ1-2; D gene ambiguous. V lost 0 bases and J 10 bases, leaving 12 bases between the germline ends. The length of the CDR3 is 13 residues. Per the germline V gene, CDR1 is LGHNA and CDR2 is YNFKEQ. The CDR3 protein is CASSQEAIRDYTF. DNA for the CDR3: TGTGCCAGCAGCCAAGAGGCAATTAGGGACTACACCTTC.